Detailed here is one TCR beta chain. The antigen is unknown. Libraries were prepared by immunoSEQ multiplex PCR; TCRdb keeps only in-frame clonotypes and omits some of them. The sample has about 2,500,000 clones; around 90% are singletons. This sample is part of a study of shared clonotypes between healthy human individuals. The V gene lost 7 bases and the J gene lost 2 bases, with 4 bases spanning the gap. Germline loops: CDR1 MDHEN, CDR2 SYDVKM. This CDR3 contains 11 residues. Healthy adults negative for HIV, lacking recent acute infections or vaccinations, served as donors. Findings of the study overall: Rarefaction gave evidence that sorted-subset sequencing remained incomplete despite large depth. Against clonotypes common to all four donors, non-shared ones had lower generation probabilities. A handful of donors showed sharing of roughly 5% of naive CD4 clonotypes.

This clonotype was obtained from a man younger than 35 in good health. The V gene is TRBV28, the J gene TRBJ2-3; D unclear. Sequencing was performed on naive CD4+ T cells sorted from blood. Subset defined: CD45RA+ positively selected. DNA for the CDR3: TGTGCCAGCACCCTCACAGATACGCAGTATTTT. Its protein product is CASTLTDTQYF. The full variable domain, with the rest looked up from reference TRBV28 and TRBJ2-3, is DVKVTQSSRYLVKRTGEKVFLECVQDMDHENMFWYRQDPGLGLRLIYFSYDVKMKEKGDIPEGYSVSREKKERFSLILESASTNQTSMYLCASTLTDTQYFGPGTRLTVL.